This T cell receptor (beta chain) was profiled in a study of cytomegalovirus exposure and HLA in healthy donors (dated by TCRdb to about 2017). As for the study more broadly: According to an earlier analysis of around 600 of the donors, roughly 180 million T cells yielded approximately 120 million unique TCR beta sequences and about 300 Gb of sequence data. Approximately 300 gigabases of sequencing data and 80 million or so unique TCR sequences were included in an early release covering around 600 HLA-typed donors. The genetic ancestry cluster associated with self-reported Caucasian donors included roughly four fifths of the roughly 390 genotyped donors. The aim of the study was to test whether cataloging public T cell receptors could identify signatures of past pathogen exposure. The T cell repertoires of 666 subjects were profiled by immunosequencing and related to cytomegalovirus serostatus. A separate validation cohort of about 110 different subjects was used in addition to the roughly 700-subject first cohort. To predict cytomegalovirus infection status, the study combined high-throughput TCR immunosequencing, statistical association of individual TCRs with disease status, and machine learning. A later analysis re-analyzed previously published TCR beta repertoires from about 600 donors and added high-resolution HLA genotyping to study TCR occurrence patterns. In the later analysis, no new phenotypic data were used to find candidate immune exposures; instead, reliance was placed on TCR beta sequences and their occurrence across donors. In an earlier analysis of 500 to 650 of the donors, high-throughput TCR beta sequencing was used to judge whether each TCR beta V gene segment behaved as functional or pseudogenic. Alongside the repertoire data, information on donor age, sex, ethnicity and CMV serostatus was compiled. In a later genetic analysis, genome-wide SNP genotypes for about 55% of the roughly 700 donors were used, and that subset was treated as a discovery cohort. All discovery cohort repertoires had been generated using a single sequencing platform. HLA typing covered class I and class II loci at four-digit resolution. Typing coverage varied by locus: roughly 629-640 donors for A, B, C, DRB1 and DQB1; under 550 for DQA1; nearly 610 for DPA1; around 490 for DPB1. Roughly five DR-DQ haplotypes were handled as single units for association and clustering, since linkage in the cohort was strong. Across about 380 genotyped donors of the cohort, an average of about 200,000 unique TCR beta nucleotide sequences per donor were sequenced, and roughly 20% of those sequences were non-productive. Results and caveats for the whole study, not just this receptor: Compared with equally common non-associated chains, HLA-associated TCR beta chains in a later analysis were more clonally expanded and had lower generation probabilities. Compared with the roughly 720-donor mean, donors in an Asian-associated ancestry cluster had fewer N-insertions in productive TCRs, according to a later genetic analysis. The only immune exposure information available for the cohort was CMV serostatus. An earlier analysis of approximately 570 of the donors showed that most TCR beta V segments appeared in productive rearrangements either about 87% or about 30% of the time, which broadly matched IMGT annotations. In a later analysis, the rate of TCR association differed among HLA loci, with DRB1 alleles having the most associated TCRs and HLA-C alleles having the fewest. The study listed 150 to 200 TCR beta chains as associated with cytomegalovirus. The classifier was reported to diagnose cytomegalovirus status with high specificity and sensitivity in both the original and validation cohorts. Strong co-occurrence of HLA alleles, especially DR and DQ, made assigning TCR associations to individual alleles difficult. Because some donors lacked HLA typing at each locus, the association tests relied only on the typed subset. Some IMGT-functional V segments, including TRBV6-2 and TRBV6-3, could not be told apart with the 87-base-pair reads, so those segments were excluded. Correlated functional status among segregating V segments might be attributable to linkage disequilibrium, but an unknown experimental factor could not be ruled out. A further reported finding was that TCR beta sequences accurately predicted the HLA-A and HLA-B alleles for most subjects in the first cohort. Most TCR sequences were seen in very few donors, while some public TCRs were found in many individuals. Several of the top co-occurrence clusters appeared to be linked to parvovirus B19, influenza, CMV and Epstein-Barr virus, according to a later analysis. In this cohort, only TCR beta chains were sequenced, and detectable features were limited by the absence of alpha or paired-chain data. According to the authors, the approach could potentially be generalized to other disease states and immunological phenotypes. A later analysis found that most CMV-associated TCR beta chains appeared HLA-restricted, with HLA associations seemingly driven largely by CMV exposure. The earlier analysis of 587 of the donors excluded some 15 rarely observed V segments, including chromosome 9 orphons, because counts were too low. Presence/absence analyses assumed roughly uniform sequencing depth across donors, an assumption that may not hold. At a false discovery rate of 0.05, a later analysis linked 15,000 to 20,000 TCR beta sequences to specific HLA alleles. V-gene and J-gene trimming of TCR beta chains was associated with a missense DCLRE1C variant in a later genetic analysis, and the association was replicated in an independent cohort. A group of highly shared sequence variants was considered likely to be a technical artifact of the sequencing pipeline. A few of the identified cytomegalovirus-associated TCR beta chains were confirmed in vitro to be specific for cytomegalovirus antigens.

Library preparation employed the immunoSEQ multiplex PCR assay. A mixture of 60 forward primers for TCR Vbeta segments and 13 reverse primers for TCR Jbeta segments was used in the multiplex PCR. The CDR3 region of rearranged TCR beta genes was amplified from genomic DNA by a multiplex PCR assay. The amplified TCR beta libraries were sequenced on the Illumina HiSeq System as 87-base-pair reads. Under the source paper's analysis protocol: A later analysis tallied 75 million to 95 million unique TCR beta chains across the 666 repertoires, and approximately 12 million of those chains were shared by two or more donors. Raw reads were error-corrected and collapsed into unique sequences with a nearest-neighbor algorithm that merged closely related sequences to remove PCR and sequencing errors. V, D and J gene segments were assigned by aligning CDR3 sequences to IMGT reference sequences. For a sequence to be retained, at least a six-nucleotide match to both a V gene segment and a J gene segment was required. A rearrangement counted as productive if the CDR3 had no stop codons and remained in frame with V and J, and every other rearrangement counted as non-productive. Following IMGT convention, CDR3 was defined as the stretch from the second conserved V-encoded cysteine to the conserved J-encoded phenylalanine. In an earlier analysis of 500 to 650 of the donors, sequences lacking an unambiguous match to a single V gene segment were excluded. In an earlier analysis of a few hundred of the donors, V segments were called functional above 56.7% productive rearrangements and were called segregating when the between-donor standard deviation exceeded 5%. A statistical classification framework was developed to diagnose cytomegalovirus status using the catalog of TCR beta chain sequences. In a later analysis, V and J genes were assigned by comparing TCR nucleotide sequences against IMGT/GENE-DB human TR gene sequences. The TCRdist pipeline was used in a later analysis to assign CDR3 sequences and most-parsimonious VDJ recombination scenarios. In a later analysis, every TCR beta chain was defined by the combination of its CDR3 amino acid sequence and its V-gene family, and reads without a unique V-gene family were dropped. In a later analysis, some 600 highly shared, low-generation-probability nucleotide sequences were removed to address suspected cross-contamination and a sequencing artifact. In a later analysis, a clonal expansion index was calculated for each public chain from normalized within-repertoire ranks of inferred template counts. In a later analysis, generation probabilities were computed using a VDJ recombination model fitted to out-of-frame rearrangements, and the results were checked against IGoR. A later analysis scored TCR-TCR, TCR-HLA and TCR-CMV co-occurrence with hypergeometric tests, applying a repertoire-size bias correction to TCR pairs. False discovery rates were estimated in a later analysis by permuting HLA or CMV assignments 20 times. In a later analysis, co-occurring TCRs were grouped using DBSCAN, with TCRdist sequence similarity added in when clustering inside HLA-allele-positive subsets. For co-occurrence clustering, repertoires with fewer than 30,000 or more than 120,000 public chains were excluded, along with roughly 5 repertoires with anomalous nucleotide sharing. The immuneACCESS repertoire file appears here via TCRdb, limited to in-frame rearrangements. These files lack a portion of the clones; in checked studies, under half of the deficit traces to unresolved V genes, and the cause of the others is not known. For V, J and clone size, that table is used; D and trimming come from the DNA. The sample has 110,000 to 150,000 clones on record, about 81% of them singletons. The leading ten clones occupy 6% to 8.5% of the sample.

A remark on this clone: Its antigen is unknown. No base qualities exist here, and no much larger clone lies one base off it.

The cohort was made up of about 610 healthy bone marrow donors. At the time of sampling, all cohort members were nominally healthy, though unrecorded immune exposures were likely present. The donor tested CMV seronegative, placing the donor among the roughly 350 seronegative members of the cohort. A peripheral blood sample was collected from each donor, and TCR beta sequencing was performed on peripheral blood mononuclear cells. The Qiagen DNeasy Blood Extraction Kit was used to extract genomic DNA from the blood cell samples. The germline V gene supplies CDR1 SNHLY and CDR2 FYNNEI. Trimming at the junction amounts to 6 bases on V and 2 bases on J, and the germline ends lie 14 bases apart. The CDR3 has 14 amino acids, counting the end cysteine and phenylalanine. The retained sequence is limited to the CDR3, 42 bases, with the frame set at the first base.

The specimen sequenced was PBMCs. The clonotype was recovered from a man between 25 and 39 years old in good health and CMV-seronegative. Recombination linked TRBV2 to TRBJ2-7; the D region possibly corresponds to TRBD1 (6 bases align). The base sequence is TGTGCCAGCAGCCGAACGACAGGCACCTACGAGCAGTACTTC. Its protein product is CASSRTTGTYEQYF.